This T cell receptor (beta chain) appears in the sequencing data of a study of siplizumab effects on memory and regulatory T cells. Study-level results: Suppressive activity of Tregs proliferating in siplizumab cultures remained unconfirmed. A mean of around 65% of mappable alloreactive CD4+ clones were Treg-derived with siplizumab, compared with roughly 25% in controls.

CDR3 length: 15 amino acids. After removal of 3 bases from V and 2 bases from J, the junction contained 2 bases not matched to a gene. CDR1 and CDR2 from the germline V gene are SGHRS and YFSETQ. Sequencing used immunoSEQ multiplex PCR; TCRdb keeps in-frame clones, though not all of them. The data show more than 85,000 clones, over 85% seen once. For this clone: Antigen unknown.

This receptor was obtained from a human donor in good health. The genes are TRBV5-1 and TRBJ2-7, with TRBD2 matching 13 bases. Material for sequencing was CD4+ T cells sorted from blood. Here the CDR3 reads CASSSGTSGAYEQYF. CDR3 sequence (DNA): TGCGCCAGCAGCTCAGGGACTAGCGGGGCCTACGAGCAGTACTTC.